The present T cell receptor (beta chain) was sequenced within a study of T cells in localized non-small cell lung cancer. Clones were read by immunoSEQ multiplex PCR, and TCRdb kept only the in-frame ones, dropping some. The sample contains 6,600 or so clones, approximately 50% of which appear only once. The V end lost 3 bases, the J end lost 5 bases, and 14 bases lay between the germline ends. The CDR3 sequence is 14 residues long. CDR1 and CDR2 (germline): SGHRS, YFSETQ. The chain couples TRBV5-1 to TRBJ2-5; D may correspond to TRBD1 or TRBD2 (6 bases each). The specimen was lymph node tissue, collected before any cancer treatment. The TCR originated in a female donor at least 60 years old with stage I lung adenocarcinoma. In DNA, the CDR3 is TGCGCCAGCAGCTCCGGGGGCCGCGGGGAGACCCAGTACTTC. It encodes CASSSGGRGETQYF.